The 9 T cell receptor beta chains below all came from one sample that was sequenced in a study of T cells after posttransplantation cyclophosphamide. The naive gate required viable CD3+CD4+ or CD3+CD8+ cells with CCR7+CD45RA+CD45RO-CD95-CD27+CD28+ phenotype. TCRdb keeps only in-frame clones here, not all; method: immunoSEQ multiplex PCR. The table includes roughly 32,000 clones, under 95% detected once. Sequencing was performed on naive CD4+ T cells sorted from PBMCs. All receptors come from a woman aged 60-75 years in good health, CMV-negative, and a related stem cell transplant donor.

This clone showed up just once. The chain combines TRBV19 with TRBJ1-5; 7 nucleotides agree with TRBD1. The CDR3 loop spans 14 amino acids. From germline, CDR1 is LNHDA and CDR2 SQIVND (reference sequence). V shed 6 bases, J shed 6 bases, and the junction held 8 bases outside the gene matches. CDR3: CASRITGEGQPQHF. The CDR3 DNA follows: TGTGCCAGTAGGATTACAGGGGAAGGTCAGCCCCAGCATTTT.

V and J are TRBV27 and TRBJ2-1; TRBD2 aligns across 12 bases. Per germline, CDR1 MNHEY and CDR2 SMNVEV (reference sequence). With V trimmed by 7 bases and J by 0 bases, 7 bases remained unmatched. CDR3 size: 17 residues. CDR3 in DNA: TGTGCCAGCACCTCGGGACTAGCGGGTCGCTCCTACAATGAGCAGTTCTTC. Translation gives CASTSGLAGRSYNEQFF.

The chain recombines TRBV19 with TRBJ1-2; D gene unclear. Germline CDR1 LNHDA, CDR2 SQIVND (reference sequence). V shed 5 bases and J shed 0 bases, with 7 bases lying between them. The CDR3 contains 13 residues. The CDR3 protein is CASSSVANYGYTF. The CDR3 DNA reads TGTGCCAGTAGTTCGGTAGCTAACTATGGCTACACCTTC.

V usage is TRBV27 and J usage is TRBJ2-7; D remains ambiguous. Trimming removed 4 bases at V and 2 bases at J, with 12 bases between. This CDR3 comprises 14 residues. Germline CDR1 MNHEY, CDR2 SMNVEV (reference sequence). CDR3 DNA: TGTGCCAGCAGTTCGTGGCAGGTCCCCTACGAGCAGTACTTC. Translating it yields CASSSWQVPYEQYF.

V is TRBV9 and J is TRBJ2-1, with unresolved D. The CDR3 runs 15 residues. Looked up from germline, CDR1 is SGDLS and CDR2 is YYNGEE. Trimming pared 0 bases from V and 2 bases from J, leaving 9 bases between. CDR3 DNA: TGTGCCAGCAGCGTAGACTTACCCGCCTACAATGAGCAGTTCTTC. Translation gives CASSVDLPAYNEQFF.

This clone appeared once. The gene calls are TRBV11-3 and TRBJ2-3; 10 nucleotides align to TRBD2. Germline CDR1 and CDR2: SGHNT and YENEEA. J gave up 5 bases and V 6 bases, and 14 bases lay outside the gene matches. This CDR3 contains 17 residues. DNA for the CDR3: TGTGCCAGCAGTCCTGCGGCAGCGGGGGGGCCTGGAGATACGCAGTATTTT. Translating gives CASSPAAAGGPGDTQYF.

The rearrangement uses TRBV20-1 and TRBJ1-1, with TRBD1 as a possible D gene (5 bases). V was trimmed by 5 bases and J by 2 bases, leaving 6 bases between them. The length of the CDR3 is 11 residues. Germline values: CDR1 DFQATT, CDR2 SNEGSKA (reference sequence). The CDR3 region has the DNA TGCAGTGCTTGGGGCAACACTGAAGCTTTCTTT. Protein: CSAWGNTEAFF.

The chain combines TRBV27 with TRBJ2-6, with a weak D call TRBD2 (6 bases). Trimming left V 2 bases short and J 0 bases short, with 14 bases between. The CDR3 spans 18 residues. Germline V CDR1 and CDR2: MNHEY, SMNVEV (reference sequence). As DNA, the CDR3 is TGTGCCAGCAGTTTACGGGGGACCCCTGTCTCTGGGGCCAACGTCCTGACTTTC. Translated, it gives CASSLRGTPVSGANVLTF. Drawing the rest from reference TRBV27 and TRBJ2-6, the complete variable domain is EAQVTQNPRYLITVTGKKLTVTCSQNMNHEYMSWYRQDPGLGLRQIYYSMNVEVTDKGDVPEGYKVSRKEKRNFPLILESPSPNQTSLYFCASSLRGTPVSGANVLTFGAGSRLTVL.

The rearrangement joins TRBV4-2 to TRBJ2-2; D gene ambiguous. Trimming stripped 4 bases from V and 8 bases from J, with 17 bases between. This CDR3 contains 15 residues. From germline, CDR1 is LGHNA and CDR2 YNFKEQ. This chain's CDR3 is CASSRGEVTMGELFF. The CDR3 DNA reads TGTGCCAGCAGCCGTGGCGAGGTGACGATGGGGGAGCTGTTTTTT.